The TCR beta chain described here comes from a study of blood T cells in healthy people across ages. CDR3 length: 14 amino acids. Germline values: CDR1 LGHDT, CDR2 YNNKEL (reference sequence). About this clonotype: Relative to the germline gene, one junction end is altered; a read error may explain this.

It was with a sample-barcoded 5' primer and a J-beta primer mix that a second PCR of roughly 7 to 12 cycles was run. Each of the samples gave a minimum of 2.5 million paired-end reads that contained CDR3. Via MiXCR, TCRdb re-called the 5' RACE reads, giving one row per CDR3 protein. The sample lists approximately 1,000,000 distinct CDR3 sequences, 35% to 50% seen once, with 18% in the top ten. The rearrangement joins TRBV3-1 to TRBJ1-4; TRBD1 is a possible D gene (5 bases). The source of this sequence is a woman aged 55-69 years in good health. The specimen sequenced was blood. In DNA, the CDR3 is TGTGCCAGCAGCTTCCCGGGACGGACCGAAAAACCGTTTTTT. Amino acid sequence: CASSFPGRTEKPFF.